This T cell receptor beta chain was sequenced during a study of T cells in Graves' hyperthyroidism and ophthalmopathy. Looking at the study overall: At the time of initial diagnosis and before any treatment, peripheral blood was collected. The study, taken as a whole, reports: Blood samples included most of the expanded thyroid clonotypes exceeding 0.001.

The length of the CDR3 is 14 residues. Germline V CDR1 and CDR2: MGHRA, YSYEKL. Trimming left V 0 bases short and J 5 bases short, with 9 bases between. Notes on this clonotype: Antigen specificity is unknown.

RNA transcripts provided the source from which TCR beta CDR3 regions were amplified. The HTBI primer set drove a first-round RT-PCR of the TCR CDR3. TCRdb reprocessed the multiplex PCR reads with MiXCR, giving one entry per CDR3 protein. This table holds around 500,000 distinct CDR3 sequences, 22% found once. Patients having uncontrolled infection, another autoimmune disease, pregnancy or lactation were not included. V and J are TRBV4-1 and TRBJ2-3, with D possibly matching TRBD2 (5 bases). The clonotype was recovered from a woman between 65 and 79 years old with Graves' ophthalmopathy. Sequencing was done on a sample of blood. The CDR3 bases are TGCGCCAGCAGCCAAGAGGTCCGGGGAGATACGCAGTATTTT. Protein product: CASSQEVRGDTQYF.